In its sample, the clone carrying this T cell receptor beta chain was seen many times. Uncontrolled infection, other autoimmune disease, pregnancy or lactation barred patients from enrollment. Diagnosing involved the use of clinical symptoms, serum thyroxine and TRAb, thyroid ultrasound and orbital computed tomography. The sample originates from a study of T cells in Graves' hyperthyroidism and ophthalmopathy. Germline V gene lookup returns CDR1 DFQATT and CDR2 SNEGSKA (reference sequence). The CDR3 totals 14 residues. Trimming removed 3 bases from V and 7 bases from J, with 15 bases in between. Template material for amplifying TCR beta CDR3 regions consisted of RNA transcripts. With the HTBI primer set, the TCR CDR3 went through a first round of RT-PCR. TCRdb independently ran MiXCR on the multiplex PCR reads; one entry per CDR3 protein. The repertoire consists of around 620,000 distinct CDR3 sequences, with 46% occurring once and the leading ten covering over 15%.

The sample consisted of peripheral blood or thyroid tissue (not recorded which). This sequence joins TRBV20-1 and TRBJ2-2, with D possibly TRBD1 on 6 matching bases. This TCR was sampled from an adult woman with Graves' disease, either hyperthyroidism or ophthalmopathy (not recorded which). The CDR3 DNA is TGCAGTGCTAGTAGGGCAGGGGATCACGGGGAGCTGTTTTTT. It translates to CSASRAGDHGELFF.